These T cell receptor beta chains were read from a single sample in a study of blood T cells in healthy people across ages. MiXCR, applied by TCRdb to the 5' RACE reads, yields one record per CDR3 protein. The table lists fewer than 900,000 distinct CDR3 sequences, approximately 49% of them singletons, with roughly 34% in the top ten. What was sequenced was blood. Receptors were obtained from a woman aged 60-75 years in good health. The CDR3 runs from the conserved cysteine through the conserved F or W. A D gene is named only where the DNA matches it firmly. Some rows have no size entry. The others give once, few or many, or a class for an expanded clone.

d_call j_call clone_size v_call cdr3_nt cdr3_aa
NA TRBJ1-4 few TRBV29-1 TGCAGCGCCCTGACAGAGTTGAGTGAAAAACTGTTTTTT CSALTELSEKLFF
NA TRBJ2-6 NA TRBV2 TGTGCCAGCATGGAGGGAGTCTCTGGGGCCAACGTCCTGACTTTC CASMEGVSGANVLTF
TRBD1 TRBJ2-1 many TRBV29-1 TGCAGCGTCAGGACAGGAATCGCCGCGTACGATGAGCAGTTCTTC CSVRTGIAAYDEQFF
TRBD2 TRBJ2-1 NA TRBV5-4 TGTGCCAGCCTAACTAGCGGGAGTAGTGATGAGCAGTTCTTC CASLTSGSSDEQFF
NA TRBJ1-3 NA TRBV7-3 TGTGCCAGCAGCTTAACGGCAGGGCCTCTCTCTGGAAACACCATATATTTT CASSLTAGPLSGNTIYF
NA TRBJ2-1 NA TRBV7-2 TGTGCCAGCAGCTCACATTACATAGGGCGTGGTGAGCAGTTCTTC CASSSHYIGRGEQFF
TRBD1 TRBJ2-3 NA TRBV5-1 TGCGCCAGCAGCACCGGGACAGGAGCCTCCACAGATACGCAGTATTTT CASSTGTGASTDTQYF
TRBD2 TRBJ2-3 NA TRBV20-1 TGCAGTGCTAGAGTTATAGGCGGGAGCTACGGGGATACGCAGTATTTT CSARVIGGSYGDTQYF
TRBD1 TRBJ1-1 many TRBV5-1 TGCGCCAGCAGCTCAGACAGGGGCACTGAAGCTTTCTTT CASSSDRGTEAFF
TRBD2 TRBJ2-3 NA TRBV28 TGTGCCAGCAGTTTAGAACGGGGGGGTGGCGGAGATACGCAGTATTTT CASSLERGGGGDTQYF
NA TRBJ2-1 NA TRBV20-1 TGCAGTGTTAGGGGGACTGCCTCCTACAATGAGCAGTTCTTC CSVRGTASYNEQFF
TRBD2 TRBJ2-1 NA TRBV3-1 TGTGCCAGCAGCCAGGGGGGACTAGCGAGGGAGCAGTTCTTC CASSQGGLAREQFF
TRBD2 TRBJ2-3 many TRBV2 TGTGCCAGCAGTGATCTCTCAGCGGGAGGCACAGATACGCAGTATTTT CASSDLSAGGTDTQYF
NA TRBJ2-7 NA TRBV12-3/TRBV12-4 TGTGCCAGCAGTTACGCCAGTATTTCCTACGAGCAGTACTTC CASSYASISYEQYF
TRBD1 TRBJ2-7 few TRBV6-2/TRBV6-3 TGTGCCAGCACTCAGGACAGGGGGGCCTACGAGCAGTACTTC CASTQDRGAYEQYF
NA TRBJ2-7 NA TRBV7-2 TGTGCCAGCAGCTTGACCGGGACAACGCTCTACGAGCAGTACTTC CASSLTGTTLYEQYF
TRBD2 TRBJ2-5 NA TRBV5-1 TGCGCCAGCAGCTCCGGGACTAGCGGGAGGGCGTTCCAAGAGACCCAGTACTTC CASSSGTSGRAFQETQYF
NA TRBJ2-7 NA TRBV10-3 TGTGCCATCAGTGAGAGAAAACAGGTAGACAATGAGCAGTACTTC CAISERKQVDNEQYF
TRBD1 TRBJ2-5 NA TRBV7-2 TGTGCCAGCAGCTTAGTCACAGGGGAAGGAGGGACCCAGTACTTC CASSLVTGEGGTQYF
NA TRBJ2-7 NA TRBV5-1 TGCGCCAGCAGCTTGGGCGGCGGGCGAGTCTACGAGCAGTACTTC CASSLGGGRVYEQYF
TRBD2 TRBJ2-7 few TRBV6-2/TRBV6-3 TGTGCCAGCACCCTAGCGGAGAACAATGAGCAGTACTTC CASTLAENNEQYF
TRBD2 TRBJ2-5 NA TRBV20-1 TGCAGTGCTAGAAAACTAGCGGGAGAGACCCAGTACTTC CSARKLAGETQYF
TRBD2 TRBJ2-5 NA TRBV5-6 TGTGCCAGCAGCCTTGGCGGCCGGGGGGTGAAAGAGACCCAGTACTTC CASSLGGRGVKETQYF
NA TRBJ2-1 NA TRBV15 TGTGCCACCAGCAGAATCGGGAATGAGCAGTTCTTC CATSRIGNEQFF
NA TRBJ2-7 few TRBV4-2 TGTGCCAGCAGCCAACCCAGGGGCAGCTCCTACGAGCAGTACTTC CASSQPRGSSYEQYF
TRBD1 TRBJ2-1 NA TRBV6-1 TGTGCCAGCAGTGAAAAATTGACAGGGGAGCAGTTCTTC CASSEKLTGEQFF
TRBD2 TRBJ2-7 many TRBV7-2 TGTGCCAGCAGCTCGACTAGCGGGAGCTACGAGCAGTACTTC CASSSTSGSYEQYF
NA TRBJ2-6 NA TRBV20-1 TGCAGTGCTAACCCCCAACAGGCTGGGGCCAACGTCCTGACTTTC CSANPQQAGANVLTF
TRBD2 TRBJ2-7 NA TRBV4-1 TGCGCCAGCAGCCACTCAGGGACTAGCGGGAGGGGAGACTACAATGAGCAGTACTTC CASSHSGTSGRGDYNEQYF
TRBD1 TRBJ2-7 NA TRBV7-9 TGTGCCGCCGGACAGGGACAGTACGAGCAGTACTTC CAAGQGQYEQYF
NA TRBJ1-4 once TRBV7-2 TGTGCCAGCAGACGTAGACGGGAGGCGGGTGAAAAACTGTTTTTT CASRRRREAGEKLFF
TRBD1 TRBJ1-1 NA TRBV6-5 TGTGCCAGCAGTTACTTAGGGACAGGTTCTATGAACACTGAAGCTTTCTTT CASSYLGTGSMNTEAFF
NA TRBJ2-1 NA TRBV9 TGTGCCAGCAGCGTAGGAGTTTGCAATGAGCAGTTCTTC CASSVGVCNEQFF
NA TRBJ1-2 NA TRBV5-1 TGCGCCAGCAGCCCAAGCCTTGATTATGGCTACACCTTC CASSPSLDYGYTF
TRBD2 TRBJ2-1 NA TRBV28 TGTGCCAGCCAGACTAGCGGGACAAACAATGAGCAGTTCTTC CASQTSGTNNEQFF
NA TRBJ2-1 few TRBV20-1 TGCAGTGCTAGATGGAAAGGAGGCAATGAGCAGTTCTTC CSARWKGGNEQFF
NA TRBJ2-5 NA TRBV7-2 TGTGCCAGCATCCGAGGACGAGCGACACAAGAGACCCAGTACTTC CASIRGRATQETQYF
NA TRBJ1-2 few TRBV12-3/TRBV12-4 TGTGCCAGCAGTTTAGCCCTGAGGGGCGGGTATGGCTACACCTTC CASSLALRGGYGYTF
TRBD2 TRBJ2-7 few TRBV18 TGTGCCAGCTCACCAAAGCAAGCGGGAGGCGAGCAGTACTTC CASSPKQAGGEQYF
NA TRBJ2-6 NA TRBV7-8 TGTGCCAGCAGCTCGCGAATACGCTCTGGGGCCAACGTCCTGACTTTC CASSSRIRSGANVLTF
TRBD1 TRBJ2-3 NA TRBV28 TGTGCCAGCAGGGGGACAGTCAATACAGATACGCAGTATTTT CASRGTVNTDTQYF
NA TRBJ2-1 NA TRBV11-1 TGTGCCAGCAGCTTCTCTCCGGACTACAATGAGCAGTTCTTC CASSFSPDYNEQFF
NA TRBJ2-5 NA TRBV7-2 TGTGCCAGCAGCTTAGAGCAGGGGAAGTACGAGACCCAGTACTTC CASSLEQGKYETQYF
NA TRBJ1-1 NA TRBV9 TGTGCCAGCAGCGTAGCAGGACCCACTGAAGCTTTCTTT CASSVAGPTEAFF
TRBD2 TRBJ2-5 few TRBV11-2 TGTGCCAGCAGCTTAGGGACTAGCGGAGTCCAAGAGACCCAGTACTTC CASSLGTSGVQETQYF
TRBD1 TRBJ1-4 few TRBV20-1 TGCAGTGCCGGACAGGGTGCTACTAATGAAAAACTGTTTTTT CSAGQGATNEKLFF
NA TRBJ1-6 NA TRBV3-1 TGTGCCAGCGGAACCCCGAGACGGACTAATTCACCCCTCCACTTT CASGTPRRTNSPLHF
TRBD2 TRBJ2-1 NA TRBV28 TGTGCCAGCAGGGGCAGCGGGAGTAAGTATGAGCAGTTCTTC CASRGSGSKYEQFF
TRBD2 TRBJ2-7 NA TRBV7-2 TGTGCCAGCAGACTAGCGGCACTTTACGAGCAGTACTTC CASRLAALYEQYF
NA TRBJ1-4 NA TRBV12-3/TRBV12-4 TGTGCCAGCAGTCCGGGACCGGAAGAAAAACTGTTTTTT CASSPGPEEKLFF
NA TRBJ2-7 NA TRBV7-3 TGTGCCAGCAGCTTATACGCTGGCTCCTACGAGCAGTACTTC CASSLYAGSYEQYF
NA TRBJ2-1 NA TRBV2 TGTGCCAGCAGTGAGCGGGGTCGACCCTACAATGAGCAGTTCTTC CASSERGRPYNEQFF
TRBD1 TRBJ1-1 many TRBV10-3 TGTGCCATCAGTGCCGTGGACAGGGGGAACACTGAAGCTTTCTTT CAISAVDRGNTEAFF
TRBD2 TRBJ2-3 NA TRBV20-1 TGCAGTGCTAGCGGTGGCGGGAGATCTTACACAGATACGCAGTATTTT CSASGGGRSYTDTQYF
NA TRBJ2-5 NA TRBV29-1 TGCAGCGTTGAGGGTAGATTGGAGACCCAGTACTTC CSVEGRLETQYF
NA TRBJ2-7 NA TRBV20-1 TGCAGTGCTAGAGAACCCCTCCTCTACGAGCAGTACTTC CSAREPLLYEQYF
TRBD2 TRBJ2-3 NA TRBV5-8 TGTGCCAGCACCAGAGTAGTGGGACTAGCGGGAGAGGCAGATACGCAGTATTTT CASTRVVGLAGEADTQYF
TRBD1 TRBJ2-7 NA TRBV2 TGTGCCAGCAGTGAGGGGACAGGGGGGTTCTACGAGCAGTACTTC CASSEGTGGFYEQYF
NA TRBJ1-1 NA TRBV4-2 TGTGCCAGCAGCCAAGACGCTCAGGGAACTACTGAAGCTTTCTTT CASSQDAQGTTEAFF
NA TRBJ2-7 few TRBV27 TGTGCCAGCAGTCAGGCCGACTCCTACGAGCAGTACTTC CASSQADSYEQYF